One and the same sample provided the 29 T cell receptor beta chains below, sequenced in a study of CD8 T cells in ankylosing spondylitis. Overall study results and limits: Among TCR beta sequences, a motif of several highly homologous variants appeared characteristic of ankylosing spondylitis blood.

These TCRs' antigens remain unknown. TCRdb ran MiXCR on the 5' RACE reads and lists one entry per CDR3 protein. The sample records under 950,000 distinct CDR3 sequences, around a fifth being singletons. The specimen was blood, either unsorted or a sorted T cell fraction (not recorded which). All receptors come from a male donor with ankylosing spondylitis.

The chain employs TRBV29-1 and TRBJ1-6; D possibly corresponds to TRBD1 (5 bases). Germline V gene lookup returns CDR1 SQVTM and CDR2 ANQGSEA. V lost 5 bases and J lost 6, with 11 bases in between. The CDR3 has 13 amino acids. The CDR3 DNA reads as TGCAGCGTTTCGACAGAGTTTAATTCACCCCTCCACTTT. Its translation is CSVSTEFNSPLHF.

The CDR3 DNA reads TGCGCCAGCAGCTGGAGGGGCGGGAGGACGGGCGAGCAGTACTTC. This encodes CASSWRGGRTGEQYF. The chain joins TRBV5-1 to TRBJ2-7; TRBD2 matches at 8 bases. The CDR3 contains 15 residues. After removal of 3 bases from V and 6 bases from J, the junction contained 11 bases not matched to a gene. Germline values: CDR1 SGHRS, CDR2 YFSETQ.

This chain links TRBV30 with TRBJ2-5; D unclear. Germline CDR1 is GTSNPN and CDR2 is SVGIG (reference sequence). The CDR3 sequence is 12 residues long. The V gene lost 3 bases and the J gene lost 0 bases, with 5 bases spanning the gap. The CDR3 DNA reads TGTGCCTGGAGGGCTAACCAAGAGACCCAGTACTTC. This gives the protein CAWRANQETQYF.

In its sample, this clonotype was seen a few times. The V and J genes are TRBV24-1 and TRBJ2-1; 7 bases line up with TRBD1. This CDR3 region has 15 residues. Unmatched junction bases numbered 5, after V lost 3 bases and J lost 4 bases. Germline assignment: CDR1 KGHDR and CDR2 SFDVKD. Written as DNA, the CDR3 is TGTGCCACCAGTGATACGCAGGGGGATTACAATGAGCAGTTCTTC. Translated: CATSDTQGDYNEQFF.

This clonotype was seen many times. The V call is TRBV7-6, the J call TRBJ1-1; the match to TRBD1 covers 7 bases. V dropped 2 bases and J dropped 4; count of bases not matched to a gene: 4. There are 14 residues in the CDR3. The germline V gene has CDR1 SGHVS and CDR2 FNYEAQ. This CDR3 reads CASSLSGGGTEAFF. The CDR3 nucleotides read TGTGCCAGCAGCTTATCAGGGGGAGGCACTGAAGCTTTCTTT.

This clonotype has only a few counts. The chain recombines TRBV3-1 with TRBJ2-2; the match to TRBD1 covers 9 bases. The trim removed 1 base at V and 0 bases at J, leaving 0 bases unmatched. This CDR3 comprises 16 residues. The germline V gene encodes CDR1 LGHDT and CDR2 YNNKEL (reference sequence). In DNA form, the CDR3 reads TGTGCCAGCAGCCAAGGACAGGGGGCGAACACCGGGGAGCTGTTTTTT. This sequence encodes CASSQGQGANTGELFF. The full variable domain, in which reference TRBV3-1 and TRBJ2-2 provide the parts outside the CDR3, is DTAVSQTPKYLVTQMGNDKSIKCEQNLGHDTMYWYKQDSKKFLKIMFSYNNKELIINETVPNRFSPKSPDKAHLNLHINSLELGDSAVYFCASSQGQGANTGELFFGEGSRLTVL.

This clonotype was seen a handful of times. The genes are TRBV7-9 and TRBJ2-5, with D possibly matching TRBD2 (6 bases). This CDR3 region has 15 residues. Germline CDR1 SEHNR, CDR2 FQNEAQ (reference sequence). V was pared by 0 bases and J by 2 bases, with 10 bases between. CDR3 loop: CASSLAPAGQETQYF. The CDR3 DNA follows: TGTGCCAGCAGCTTAGCCCCCGCGGGACAAGAGACCCAGTACTTC.

The chain carries TRBV28 and TRBJ2-7; weak D call: TRBD2 (6 bases). The germline V gene encodes CDR1 MDHEN and CDR2 SYDVKM. V was cut by 4 bases and J by 6 bases, with 19 bases left in between. The CDR3 length is 15 residues. CDR3 in amino acids: CASSSPGTLVIEQYF. The CDR3 nucleotides are TGTGCCAGCAGTTCCCCCGGGACTCTGGTAATCGAGCAGTACTTC.

The J gene is TRBJ2-5, the V gene TRBV2, with a weak D call TRBD1 (6 bases). This CDR3 spans 15 amino acids. Looked up from germline, CDR1 is SNHLY and CDR2 is FYNNEI. V was trimmed by 6 bases and J by 0 bases, leaving 14 bases between them. The CDR3 region is CASSGTGFDQETQYF. Written as DNA, the CDR3 is TGTGCCAGCAGCGGCACAGGGTTCGACCAAGAGACCCAGTACTTC.

The chain employs TRBV5-1 and TRBJ1-5; D might be TRBD1 (6 bases). Trimming removed 5 bases at V and 6 bases at J, with 24 bases between. Germline loops: CDR1 SGHRS, CDR2 YFSETQ. The CDR3 totals 17 residues. The CDR3 region is CASSPGIPAGGGQPQHF. Here the CDR3 DNA reads TGCGCCAGCAGTCCCGGAATCCCGGCCGGAGGGGGTCAGCCCCAGCATTTT.

The table lists this clonotype with a few counts. The V call is TRBV14, the J call TRBJ2-1; 10 bases match TRBD2. Germline CDR1 and CDR2: SGHDN and FVKESK. The CDR3 spans 16 residues. V lost 0 bases, J lost 7 bases, and 6 bases stayed unmatched. This chain's CDR3 is CASSQEGLAGVNEQFF. CDR3 DNA sequence: TGTGCCAGCAGCCAAGAGGGCCTAGCGGGAGTTAATGAGCAGTTCTTC.

This chain joins TRBV2 and TRBJ1-4; 7 bases agree with TRBD1. The germline gives CDR1 SNHLY, CDR2 FYNNEI. J was trimmed by 5 bases and V by 7 bases; bases with no gene match: 10. This CDR3 is built from 15 residues. CDR3 coding DNA: TGTGCCAGCATCAAGGGGGGACAGTGGAATGAAAAACTGTTTTTT. This gives the protein CASIKGGQWNEKLFF.

This chain connects TRBV7-3 to TRBJ2-1; D is unclear. The V gene lost 3 bases and the J gene lost 8 bases, with 2 bases spanning the gap. The CDR3 totals 10 residues. CDR1 and CDR2 from the germline V gene are SGHTA and FQGTGA. CDR3 in amino acids: CASSFYEQFF. CDR3 bases: TGTGCCAGCAGCTTCTATGAGCAGTTCTTC. Supplemented by reference TRBV7-3 and TRBJ2-1, the full variable domain reads GAGVSQTPSNKVTEKGKYVELRCDPISGHTALYWYRQSLGQGPEFLIYFQGTGAADDSGLPNDRFFAVRPEGSVSTLKIQRTERGDSAVYLCASSFYEQFFGPGTRLTVL.

The chain is built from TRBV25-1 and TRBJ2-7; D assignment may be TRBD1 or TRBD2 (5 bases each). Germline V lookup: CDR1 MGHDK, CDR2 SYGVNS. This CDR3 comprises 14 residues. V was cut by 1 base and J by 7 bases, with 14 bases left in between. CDR3 sequence: CASSELGVGGEQYF. CDR3 DNA sequence: TGTGCCAGCAGTGAATTGGGGGTTGGGGGAGAGCAGTACTTC.

This clonotype was seen only a few times. This chain joins TRBV4-1 and TRBJ2-3; D possibly corresponds to TRBD2 (5 bases). Germline V gene lookup returns CDR1 MGHRA and CDR2 YSYEKL. Trimming pared 0 bases from V and 9 bases from J, leaving 10 bases between. The CDR3 runs 13 residues. The CDR3 bases are TGCGCCAGCAGCCAAGAAAAGGGAGCAACGCAGTATTTT. Residues: CASSQEKGATQYF.

The CDR3 DNA reads TGCAGTGCGGGAATCTCTAACTATGGCTACACCTTC. Translated: CSAGISNYGYTF. The rearrangement uses TRBV20-1 and TRBJ1-2, with D unresolved. V was pared by 6 bases and J by 0 bases, with 8 bases between. Germline V gives CDR1 DFQATT, CDR2 SNEGSKA (reference sequence). CDR3 length equals 12 residues.

This sequence joins TRBV5-1 and TRBJ2-1; 8 nucleotides line up with TRBD2. After removal of 2 bases from V and 7 bases from J, the junction contained 14 bases not matched to a gene. This CDR3 comprises 17 residues. CDR1 is SGHRS and CDR2 is YFSETQ in the germline V gene. The CDR3 nucleotides read TGCGCCAGCAGCTTACCCCGGTCTAGCGGGTCCCTAAATGAGCAGTTCTTC. It encodes CASSLPRSSGSLNEQFF.

The chain joins TRBV27 to TRBJ2-7, with D possibly matching TRBD1 (6 bases). Germline CDR1 reads MNHEY; CDR2 reads SMNVEV (reference sequence). The CDR3 runs to 14 residues. Trimming removed 6 bases at V and 2 bases at J, with 14 bases between. The CDR3 DNA follows: TGTGCCAGCAGCCCCGGGGACATAACCTACGAGCAGTACTTC. Amino acid sequence: CASSPGDITYEQYF.

This clonotype was detected a few times. This chain uses TRBV11-3 with TRBJ1-1; D call uncertain. Trimming took off 0 bases at V and 12 bases at J, with 17 bases between the two ends. Germline V CDR1 and CDR2: SGHNT, YENEEA. The CDR3 extends over 14 amino acids. The CDR3 nucleotides read TGTGCCAGCAGCTTAGATTCAGTGGGAGATCTGACTTTCTTT. Residues: CASSLDSVGDLTFF.

V is TRBV7-8 and J is TRBJ2-3; D tentatively fits TRBD1 or TRBD2 (5 bases each). The CDR3 has 16 amino acids. Germline CDR1 SGHVS, CDR2 FQNEAQ. Trimming took 4 bases from V and 0 from J, leaving 14 bases between them. CDR3 sequence (DNA): TGTGCCAGCAGCTCCTCCGGGGCGCTTAGCACAGATACGCAGTATTTT. Amino acids: CASSSSGALSTDTQYF.

Only a few counts were recorded for this clonotype. The chain employs TRBV20-1 and TRBJ2-1, with 8 bases identical to TRBD2. The CDR3 sequence is 15 residues long. Germline values: CDR1 DFQATT, CDR2 SNEGSKA (reference sequence). Trimming at V came to 0 bases and at J to 5 bases, leaving 6 bases not matched to a gene. DNA of the CDR3: TGCAGTGCTAGAGATCGGCTAGCGGGCAACAATGAGCAGTTCTTC. Translated: CSARDRLAGNNEQFF.

This chain links TRBV12-3 or TRBV12-4 with TRBJ2-1, with TRBD2 identical over 7 bases. V trimming: 4 bases; J trimming: 7 bases; junction bases outside the gene matches: 10. The CDR3 has 15 amino acids. The CDR3 sequence: CASSSQRDGKNEQFF. CDR3 in DNA: TGTGCCAGCAGTTCCCAGCGGGACGGTAAGAATGAGCAGTTCTTC.

This clonotype has a handful of counts. This sequence joins TRBV12-3 or TRBV12-4 and TRBJ1-6; D call uncertain. The germline V and J ends were trimmed by 6 bases and 11 bases, with 17 bases remaining between them. The CDR3 is 14 residues long. Here the CDR3 reads CASSTTAGVTPLHF. CDR3 coding DNA: TGTGCCAGCAGCACCACGGCCGGGGTGACACCCCTCCACTTT.

V usage is TRBV4-1 and J usage is TRBJ2-1; tentatively, D is TRBD2 (6 bases). The CDR3 loop spans 15 amino acids. Germline loops: CDR1 MGHRA, CDR2 YSYEKL. Deletions cut 0 bases from V and 5 bases from J, with 11 bases between. In nucleotides, the CDR3 is TGCGCCAGCAGCCAAGATGGGAGGCGGAACAATGAGCAGTTCTTC. It codes for CASSQDGRRNNEQFF.

CDR3 sequence (DNA): TGTGCCAGCAGACCCGGGACTAGCGGGAGGGCCTCTAGAGATGAGCAGTTCTTC. It specifies CASRPGTSGRASRDEQFF. V usage is TRBV28 and J usage is TRBJ2-1; 16 bases are a match to TRBD2. V was clipped by 6 bases and J by 8 bases; unmatched bases: 13. Germline values: CDR1 MDHEN, CDR2 SYDVKM. The CDR3 length is 18 residues.

The chain links TRBV12-3 or TRBV12-4 to TRBJ2-3; D is possibly TRBD2 (5 bases). The V end lost 4 bases, the J end lost 2 bases, and 10 bases lay between the germline ends. The CDR3 sequence is 14 residues long. In DNA form, the CDR3 reads TGTGCCAGCAGTTATGCGGGCCACACAGATACGCAGTATTTT. It specifies CASSYAGHTDTQYF.

This clonotype was detected only a few times. This chain connects TRBV29-1 to TRBJ2-1, with a tentative D call TRBD1 (5 bases). The CDR3 contains 14 residues. With 0 bases removed from V and 6 bases from J, the gap between germline ends came to 12 bases. CDR1 SQVTM and CDR2 ANQGSEA come from the germline V gene. In nucleotides, the CDR3 is TGCAGCGTTGAAGACGGCGCAGGGTCCAATGAGCAGTTCTTC. Amino acids: CSVEDGAGSNEQFF.

This clonotype came up a few times. CDR3 region: CASSYSGQGASGNTIYF. CDR3 nucleotide sequence: TGTGCCAGCAGTTACTCGGGACAGGGGGCTTCAGGAAACACCATATATTTT. This rearrangement joins TRBV6-5 to TRBJ1-3; 12 nucleotides match TRBD1. In germline, CDR1 is MNHEY, CDR2 SVGAGI. With V trimmed by 0 bases and J by 4 bases, 4 bases remained unmatched. This CDR3 has 17 amino acids.

This chain uses TRBV5-5 with TRBJ2-1; D remains unclear. The V gene lost 5 bases and the J gene lost 6 bases, with 12 bases spanning the gap. The CDR3 has 13 amino acids. Germline V gene sequence: CDR1 SGHKS, CDR2 YYEKEE (reference sequence). CDR3 protein: CASSPEWANEQFF. Here the CDR3 DNA reads TGTGCCAGCAGTCCGGAGTGGGCCAATGAGCAGTTCTTC. The full variable domain, rest sourced from reference TRBV5-5 and TRBJ2-1, is DAGVTQSPTHLIKTRGQQVTLRCSPISGHKSVSWYQQVLGQGPQFIFQYYEKEERGRGNFPDRFSARQFPNYSSELNVNALLLGDSALYLCASSPEWANEQFFGPGTRLTVL.